The subject of this entry is one TCR beta chain. V was trimmed by 5 bases and J by 3 bases, leaving 20 bases between them. Germline V gene data show CDR1 as SGHVS and CDR2 as FNYEAQ. CDR3 length: 17 residues. This sample is part of a study of control samples from healthy donors and cancer patients. Sequencing was performed with immunoSEQ multiplex PCR; in TCRdb, only in-frame clones are kept and a portion is missing. The profile shows about 130,000 clones, 80% to 95% of them singletons. The TCR comes from a man in his forties in good health. The source material was blood. The V call is TRBV7-6, the J call TRBJ2-1, with a tentative D call TRBD1 (6 bases). CDR3 loop: CASSLQGPTSSYNEQFF. CDR3 sequence (DNA): TGTGCCAGCAGCCTACAGGGACCAACAAGTAGCTACAATGAGCAGTTCTTC.